This T cell receptor beta chain derives from a study of sequential checkpoint blockade in melanoma. The data were produced by immunoSEQ multiplex PCR, yet TCRdb's version contains in-frame clones alone and is incomplete. Found here are some 35,000 clones, approximately 91% of them singletons; the top ten hold 9.5% to 15%. V lost 0 bases to trimming and J lost 0 bases, with 9 bases between them. The CDR3 extends over 15 amino acids. In germline, CDR1 is LGHNA, CDR2 YNFKEQ. As for treatment: randomized to nivolumab then ipilimumab (arm A) or the reverse (arm B). This clone occurred once. The sample was CD8+ T cells sorted from blood (inferred from file names), taken from a patient given nivolumab and ipilimumab in sequence. The source is a human donor with melanoma. The genes are TRBV4-2 and TRBJ2-7; tentative D call: TRBD1 (5 bases). As DNA, the CDR3 is TGTGCCAGCAGCCAAGATACAGGTAGCTCCTACGAGCAGTACTTC. It specifies CASSQDTGSSYEQYF.